What follows are 3 T cell receptor beta chains derived from one specimen sequenced in a study of memory CD4+ T cells and cytomegalovirus serostatus. Only in-frame clones appear in the TCRdb table, and some are missing; sequencing was by immunoSEQ multiplex PCR. Seen here are roughly 60,000 clones, roughly 77% observed once, and the top ten hold approximately 0.99%. Single viable CD3+CD4+CD8-CD45RO+ cells were sorted as the memory CD4+ T cells. The specimen was memory CD4+ T cells from blood. These receptors were obtained from an adult in good health and CMV-seronegative.

This clone was seen a handful of times. J is TRBJ2-7 and V is TRBV28; D might be TRBD1 or TRBD2, each matching 5 bases. CDR1 is MDHEN, CDR2 SYDVKM, per germline. The CDR3 runs 14 residues. V was cut by 4 bases and J by 1 base, with 11 bases left in between. This CDR3 reads CASSSTGRSYEQYF. CDR3 sequence (DNA): TGTGCCAGCAGTTCGACGGGACGGTCCTACGAGCAGTACTTC.

This chain connects TRBV30 to TRBJ1-1, with D unclear. CDR1 is GTSNPN, CDR2 SVGIG, per germline (reference sequence). The ends were cut back, 3 bases at V and 1 base at J, with 12 bases in the middle. This CDR3 spans 14 amino acids. CDR3 DNA sequence: TGTGCCTGGAGGTTGTTGGGCAGGAACACTGAAGCTTTCTTT. This codes for CAWRLLGRNTEAFF.

This clone turned up a few times. This sequence joins TRBV7-2 and TRBJ2-2; TRBD1 or TRBD2 may be the D gene (7 bases each). The CDR3 sequence is 19 residues long. Germline CDR1 is SGHTA and CDR2 is FQGNSA. V was shortened by 7 bases and J by 2 bases, with 26 bases between the two germline ends. The CDR3 nucleotides read TGTGCCAGCACCTTCATACTAAGGGGGAGGGGGCTAAACACCGGGGAGCTGTTTTTT. This gives the protein CASTFILRGRGLNTGELFF.